The 5 T cell receptor beta chains below were found in one sample sequenced in a study of T cells expressing NK-cell markers. TCRdb re-called the 5' RACE reads; one entry per CDR3 protein, DNA not given. The table for this sample gives about 460,000 distinct CDR3 sequences. The sequencing input was blood T cells: a sorted CD56 or NKG2C T cell subset, CD4+ or CD8+ T cells, or bulk PBMC T cells (not recorded which). The receptors come from a woman in her forties or fifties in good health.

The V gene is TRBV27, the J gene TRBJ1-2; the D gene TCRdb calls, TRBD1, cannot be checked with no DNA. This CDR3 contains 15 residues. CDR1 MNHEY and CDR2 SMNVEV come from the germline V gene (reference sequence). CDR3 protein: CASSPLGTKYHGYTF.

This CDR3 reads CASSPLGAFRETQYF. The V gene is TRBV5-1, the J gene TRBJ2-5; TCRdb proposes TRBD1, but this gene call is untestable without DNA. The CDR3 spans 15 residues. Per germline, CDR1 SGHRS and CDR2 YFSETQ.

The rearrangement uses TRBV12-3 or TRBV12-4 and TRBJ2-5; the D call of TRBD1 rests on TCRdb alone, since no DNA is present to check it. CDR3 length: 14 amino acids. The CDR3 loop reads CASSSRGRAETQYF.

The chain uses TRBV7-8 and TRBJ2-2; the D gene TCRdb calls, TRBD2, cannot be checked with no DNA. CDR3 length: 18 residues. Germline CDR1 SGHVS, CDR2 FQNEAQ. CDR3 loop: CASSFPTLRAGVTGELFF. The variable domain in full, with the rest retrieved from reference TRBV7-8 and TRBJ2-2, is GAGVSQSPRYKVAKRGQDVALRCDPISGHVSLFWYQQALGQGPEFLTYFQNEAQLDKSGLPSDRFFAERPEGSVSTLKIQRTQQEDSAVYLCASSFPTLRAGVTGELFFGEGSRLTVL.

The J gene is TRBJ2-1, the V gene TRBV5-6. Germline CDR1 and CDR2: SGHDT and YYEEEE. The CDR3 has 12 amino acids. This CDR3 is CASNKKVNEQFF.